Described below is a single TCR beta chain sequence and its context. The antigen remains undetermined. Profiling relied on immunoSEQ multiplex PCR, and the TCRdb table lists in-frame clones only, not all of them. Here the sample spans roughly 100,000 clones, just over 90% being singletons. The data were obtained in a study of T cell responses to AZD1222 COVID-19 vaccine. On the study more broadly: Second-dose recipients at about 4 or about 12 weeks were treated as one pooled group.

The study's findings and limits: There were vaccine-associated CD4 TCRs across spike, dominant at 160-218 and 743-854. Only a handful of AZD1222 recipients were seropositive at baseline. Compared with day 0, the breadth and depth of the Spike-specific TCR repertoire rose significantly after two doses of AZD1222.

The germline gives CDR1 SGDLS, CDR2 YYNGEE. The CDR3 sequence is 14 residues long. Trimming pared 3 bases from V and 2 bases from J, leaving 8 bases between. The sequence derives from an adult in good health. The starting material was peripheral blood, obtained on day 0 of AZD1222 vaccination. The rearrangement uses TRBV9 and TRBJ2-2; D is ambiguous. CDR3 sequence: CASSDRHNTGELFF. CDR3 in DNA: TGTGCCAGCAGCGACCGACATAACACCGGGGAGCTGTTTTTT.